A single sample gave rise to the 15 T cell receptor beta chains below, sequenced in a study of T cells in localized non-small cell lung cancer. Sequencing was performed with immunoSEQ multiplex PCR; in TCRdb, only in-frame clones are kept and a portion is missing. The sample yields about 70,000 clones, less than 90% seen once. Sample: peripheral blood, taken before any cancer treatment. These receptor sequences come from a male donor at least 60 years old with stage III squamous cell lung carcinoma.

The chain combines TRBV19 with TRBJ1-3; a weak D match, TRBD1 (5 bases). CDR3 length: 15 amino acids. The germline V gene has CDR1 LNHDA and CDR2 SQIVND (reference sequence). The germline V and J ends were trimmed by 6 bases and 0 bases, with 12 bases remaining between them. CDR3 DNA: TGTGCCAGTAGAGAAAGGGGAGCCTCTGGAAACACCATATATTTT. Translated: CASRERGASGNTIYF.

This chain's CDR3 is CASRPTGTPTSSYNSPLHF. As DNA, the CDR3 is TGTGCCAGCAGGCCGACCGGGACCCCAACGAGCTCCTATAATTCACCCCTCCACTTT. The chain employs TRBV4-2 and TRBJ1-6; tentatively, D is TRBD1 (5 bases). The V gene lost 6 bases and the J gene lost 0 bases, with 21 bases spanning the gap. Germline CDR1 is LGHNA and CDR2 is YNFKEQ. The CDR3 covers 19 residues.

J is TRBJ2-2 and V is TRBV15; the D is unclear. CDR3 length: 14 residues. Germline-derived CDR1 and CDR2 are LNHNV and YYDKDF (reference sequence). The ends were cut back, 1 base at V and 9 bases at J, with 12 bases in the middle. CDR3 sequence: CATSRAPPVRELFF. The CDR3 nucleotides read TGTGCCACCAGCAGAGCCCCCCCTGTGCGGGAGCTGTTTTTT.

This clone appeared a single time. V is TRBV10-2 and J is TRBJ2-7; tentative D call: TRBD2 (5 bases). Germline V gives CDR1 WSHSY, CDR2 SAAADI. There are 12 residues in the CDR3. V was shortened by 5 bases and J by 6 bases, with 11 bases between the two germline ends. The CDR3: CASSTSFGEQYV. In DNA, the CDR3 is TGCGCCAGCAGTACTAGTTTTGGCGAGCAGTACGTC.

The V call is TRBV19, the J call TRBJ1-5; TRBD1 matches at 7 bases. Germline V lookup: CDR1 LNHDA, CDR2 SQIVND (reference sequence). Unmatched junction bases numbered 11, after V lost 3 bases and J lost 6 bases. This CDR3 is 16 amino acids long. CDR3 sequence: CASSISRDSLVQPQHF. Written as DNA, the CDR3 is TGTGCCAGTAGTATTTCCCGGGACAGCCTAGTTCAGCCCCAGCATTTT.

The V and J genes are TRBV7-6 and TRBJ2-1; D is unclear. CDR1 is SGHVS and CDR2 is FNYEAQ in the germline V gene. The CDR3 is 11 residues long. V was shortened by 2 bases and J by 8 bases, with 4 bases between the two germline ends. CDR3 DNA sequence: TGTGCCAGCAGCTTAAAACATGAGCAGTTCTTC. Its translation is CASSLKHEQFF.

The chain is built from TRBV6-5 and TRBJ2-7; 12 positions match TRBD1. Germline V CDR1 and CDR2: MNHEY, SVGAGI. Trimming removed 6 bases from V and 7 bases from J; junction bases left unmatched: 7. The CDR3 covers 14 residues. Here the CDR3 DNA reads TGTGCCAGCAGGGGGGGACAGGGGGCGAGTGAGCAGTACTTC. It yields the protein CASRGGQGASEQYF.

The chain uses TRBV6-6 and TRBJ1-6, with no clear D. V gave up 4 bases and J gave up 7 bases, with 17 bases separating them. Germline V gene sequence: CDR1 MNHNY, CDR2 SVGAGI (reference sequence). The CDR3 length is 16 residues. CDR3 in DNA: TGTGCCAGCAGTTTCGGGGTTCCTGCGGGCAATTCACCCCTCCACTTT. Residues: CASSFGVPAGNSPLHF.

V is TRBV6-1 and J is TRBJ1-1; the D gene is possibly TRBD1 (6 bases). CDR3 length: 14 amino acids. Germline CDR1 MNHNS, CDR2 SASEGT. V lost 3 bases, J lost 4 bases, and 12 bases lay in between. CDR3 coding DNA: TGTGCCAGCAGTGAGGGGGCTTGGGGCACTGAAGCTTTCTTT. It is translated as CASSEGAWGTEAFF.

The chain is built from TRBV6-1 and TRBJ1-1; D gene unclear. This CDR3 has 13 amino acids. With 5 bases removed from V and 4 bases from J, the gap between germline ends came to 11 bases. Germline assignment: CDR1 MNHNS and CDR2 SASEGT. The CDR3 sequence is CASSSHGGTEAFF. In DNA form, the CDR3 reads TGTGCCAGCAGTAGCCACGGAGGCACTGAAGCTTTCTTT.

The V gene is TRBV4-1, the J gene TRBJ2-1, with D perhaps being TRBD1 or TRBD2 (5 bases each). CDR3 size: 15 residues. Trimming removed 3 bases from V and 5 bases from J, with 14 bases in between. The germline V gene encodes CDR1 MGHRA and CDR2 YSYEKL. The CDR3 bases are TGCGCCAGCAGCCATGGGGAGTTGGGGGACAATGAGCAGTTCTTC. Its translation is CASSHGELGDNEQFF.

Only a few counts were recorded for this clone. This chain links TRBV19 with TRBJ2-7; possibly TRBD1 or TRBD2 for D (5 bases each). Trimming shortened V by 11 bases and J by 2 bases, and 16 bases separated the two germline ends. Germline V gene data show CDR1 as LNHDA and CDR2 as SQIVND (reference sequence). CDR3 length: 13 residues. The CDR3 DNA follows: TGTGCCCCCCCGACGGGGCAGACCTACGAGCAGTACTTC. Its protein product is CAPPTGQTYEQYF. Full variable domain (missing parts from reference TRBV19 and TRBJ2-7): DGGITQSPKYLFRKEGQNVTLSCEQNLNHDAMYWYRQDPGQGLRLIYYSQIVNDFQKGDIAEGYSVSREKKESFPLTVTSAQKNPTAFYLCAPPTGQTYEQYFGPGTRLTVT.

V and J are TRBV6-1 and TRBJ2-7; TRBD2 matches 7 bases. The CDR3 runs 14 residues. V lost 7 bases to trimming and J lost 0 bases; unmatched junction nucleotides: 6. The germline V gene has CDR1 MNHNS and CDR2 SASEGT. The CDR3 here is CASMGAGNSYEQYF. CDR3 nucleotide sequence: TGTGCCAGCATGGGAGCGGGGAACTCCTACGAGCAGTACTTC.

The CDR3 loop reads CASSRSTNEKLFF. The CDR3 DNA follows: TGTGCCAGTAGCCGGTCAACTAATGAAAAACTGTTTTTT. This chain uses TRBV19 with TRBJ1-4; D gene ambiguous. The CDR3 spans 13 residues. V was pared by 6 bases and J by 0 bases, with 5 bases between. From germline, CDR1 is LNHDA and CDR2 SQIVND (reference sequence).

In its sample, this clone was seen once. The chain has TRBV19 and TRBJ2-2; D unclear. The germline gives CDR1 LNHDA, CDR2 SQIVND (reference sequence). V was shortened by 3 bases and J by 13 bases, with 15 bases between the two germline ends. The CDR3 extends over 13 amino acids. The CDR3 loop reads CASSIRTSAALFF. DNA for the CDR3: TGTGCCAGTAGTATTAGAACCTCCGCTGCGCTGTTTTTT.